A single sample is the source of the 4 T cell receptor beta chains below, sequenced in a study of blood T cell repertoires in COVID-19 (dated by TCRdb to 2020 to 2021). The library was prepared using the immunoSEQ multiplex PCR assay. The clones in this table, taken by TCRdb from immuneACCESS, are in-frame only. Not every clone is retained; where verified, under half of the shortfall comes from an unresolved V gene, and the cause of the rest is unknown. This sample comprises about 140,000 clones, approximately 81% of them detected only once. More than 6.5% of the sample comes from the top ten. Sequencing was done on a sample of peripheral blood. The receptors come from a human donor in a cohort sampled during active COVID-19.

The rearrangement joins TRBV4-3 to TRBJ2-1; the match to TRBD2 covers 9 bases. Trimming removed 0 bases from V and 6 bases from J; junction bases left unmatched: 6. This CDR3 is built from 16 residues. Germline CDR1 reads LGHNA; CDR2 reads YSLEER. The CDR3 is CASSQEGLAGPNEQFF. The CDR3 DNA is TGCGCCAGCAGCCAAGAGGGGCTAGCGGGACCCAATGAGCAGTTCTTC.

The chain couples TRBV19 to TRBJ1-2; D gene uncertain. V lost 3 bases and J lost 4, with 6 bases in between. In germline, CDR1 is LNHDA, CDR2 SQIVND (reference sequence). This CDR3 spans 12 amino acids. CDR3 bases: TGTGCCAGTAGTATCAGAAGCTATGGCTACACCTTC. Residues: CASSIRSYGYTF.

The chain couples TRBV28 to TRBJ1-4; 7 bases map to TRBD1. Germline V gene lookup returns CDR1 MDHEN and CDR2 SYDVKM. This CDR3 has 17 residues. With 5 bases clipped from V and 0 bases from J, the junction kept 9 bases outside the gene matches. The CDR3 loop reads CASSSRTGWTTNEKLFF. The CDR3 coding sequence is TGTGCCAGCAGTAGCCGGACAGGTTGGACAACTAATGAAAAACTGTTTTTT.

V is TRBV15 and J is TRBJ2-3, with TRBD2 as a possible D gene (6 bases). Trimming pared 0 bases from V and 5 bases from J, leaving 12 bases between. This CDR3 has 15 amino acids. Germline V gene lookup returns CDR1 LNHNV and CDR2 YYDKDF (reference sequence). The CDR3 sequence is CATSRDRVGGDTQYF. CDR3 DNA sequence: TGTGCCACCAGCAGAGATAGGGTGGGGGGAGATACGCAGTATTTT.